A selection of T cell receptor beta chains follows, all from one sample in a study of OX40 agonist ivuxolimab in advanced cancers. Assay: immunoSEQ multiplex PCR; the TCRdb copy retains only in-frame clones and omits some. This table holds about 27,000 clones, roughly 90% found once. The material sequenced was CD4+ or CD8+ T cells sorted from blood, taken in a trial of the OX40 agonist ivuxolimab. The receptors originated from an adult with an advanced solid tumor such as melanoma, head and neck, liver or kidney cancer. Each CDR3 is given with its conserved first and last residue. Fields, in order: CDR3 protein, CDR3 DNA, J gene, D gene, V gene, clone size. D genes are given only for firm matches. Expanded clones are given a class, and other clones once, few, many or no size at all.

CDR3: CASRHYNQPQHF; DNA: TGTGCCAGCAGGCATTACAATCAGCCCCAGCATTTT; J: TRBJ1-5; D: NA; V: TRBV2; size: NA
CDR3: CASRIIWTSGGDTDTQYF; DNA: TGTGCCAGCAGAATAATTTGGACTAGCGGGGGAGACACAGATACGCAGTATTTT; J: TRBJ2-3; D: TRBD2; V: TRBV27; size: NA
CDR3: CASSLAGADEKLFF; DNA: TGTGCCAGCAGCTTGGCAGGGGCTGATGAAAAACTGTTTTTT; J: TRBJ1-4; D: NA; V: TRBV5-6; size: once
CDR3: CASSQGSSYNEQFF; DNA: TGTGCCAGCAGTCAGGGGAGCTCCTACAATGAGCAGTTCTTC; J: TRBJ2-1; D: NA; V: TRBV28; size: NA
CDR3: CASSLEWAGVIYEQYF; DNA: TGTGCCAGCAGCTTAGAATGGGCCGGGGTTATCTACGAGCAGTACTTC; J: TRBJ2-7; D: NA; V: TRBV11-2; size: NA
CDR3: CASSLDRGDILQETQYF; DNA: TGCGCCAGCAGCTTGGACAGGGGGGACATACTTCAAGAGACCCAGTACTTC; J: TRBJ2-5; D: TRBD1; V: TRBV5-1; size: once
CDR3: CASSVSASYHAVYEQYF; DNA: TGTGCCAGCAGCGTCAGTGCCTCTTACCACGCCGTCTACGAGCAGTACTTC; J: TRBJ2-7; D: NA; V: TRBV9; size: once
CDR3: CASSDGGAGYTF; DNA: TGTGCCAGCAGTGACGGGGGCGCGGGCTACACCTTC; J: TRBJ1-2; D: NA; V: TRBV6-4; size: NA
CDR3: CASSQGLAGGYEQYF; DNA: TGTGCCAGCAGCCAAGGTCTAGCGGGAGGCTACGAGCAGTACTTC; J: TRBJ2-7; D: TRBD2; V: TRBV4-2; size: few
CDR3: CASSVYFGDYEQYF; DNA: TGTGCCAGCAGCGTATATTTCGGAGACTACGAGCAGTACTTC; J: TRBJ2-7; D: NA; V: TRBV9; size: NA
CDR3: CASSPHEGAAYEQYF; DNA: TGTGCTAGCAGCCCCCACGAGGGGGCCGCCTACGAGCAGTACTTC; J: TRBJ2-7; D: TRBD1; V: TRBV7-7; size: NA
CDR3: CASRFGRSPLHF; DNA: TGTGCAAGTCGCTTCGGGCGCTCACCCCTCCACTTT; J: TRBJ1-6; D: NA; V: TRBV12-2; size: NA
CDR3: CASSLFPPYNEKLFF; DNA: TGTGCCAGCAGTTTATTTCCACCCTATAATGAAAAACTGTTTTTT; J: TRBJ1-4; D: NA; V: TRBV27; size: NA
CDR3: CASSDRDRGYRIEQYF; DNA: TGTGCCAGCAGCGACCGGGACAGGGGTTACAGGATCGAGCAGTACTTC; J: TRBJ2-7; D: TRBD1; V: TRBV27; size: NA
CDR3: CASSLHGGGNPNEQFF; DNA: TGTGCCAGCAGCTTACACGGCGGGGGGAACCCCAATGAGCAGTTCTTC; J: TRBJ2-1; D: TRBD2; V: TRBV11-2; size: once
CDR3: CASSFPTTNTGELFF; DNA: TGTGCCAGCAGCTTTCCTACGACGAACACCGGGGAGCTGTTTTTT; J: TRBJ2-2; D: NA; V: TRBV7-9; size: NA
CDR3: CASSESGSGGFWTGELFF; DNA: TGCGCCAGCAGTGAGTCTGGTAGCGGGGGGTTCTGGACCGGGGAGCTGTTTTTT; J: TRBJ2-2; D: TRBD2; V: TRBV10-1; size: NA
CDR3: CSVPPWGVGTEAFF; DNA: TGCAGCGTCCCCCCTTGGGGGGTCGGCACTGAAGCTTTCTTT; J: TRBJ1-1; D: NA; V: TRBV29-1; size: NA
CDR3: CASSFWGAENTEAFF; DNA: TGTGCCAGCAGCTTTTGGGGGGCCGAGAACACTGAAGCTTTCTTT; J: TRBJ1-1; D: NA; V: TRBV5-4; size: NA
CDR3: CASSTAHEQYF; DNA: TGTGCCAGCAGTACGGCTCACGAGCAGTACTTC; J: TRBJ2-7; D: NA; V: TRBV6-8; size: NA
CDR3: CASSQDGGDRWDEQFF; DNA: TGTGCCAGCAGCCAAGATGGCGGGGACCGATGGGATGAGCAGTTCTTC; J: TRBJ2-1; D: NA; V: TRBV4-2; size: NA
CDR3: CASSLAGGQETQYF; DNA: TGTGCCAGCAGCTTGGCAGGGGGCCAGGAGACCCAGTACTTC; J: TRBJ2-5; D: TRBD1; V: TRBV13; size: NA
CDR3: CASSLGQGAYEQYF; DNA: TGTGCCAGCAGCTTGGGACAAGGAGCCTACGAGCAGTACTTC; J: TRBJ2-7; D: NA; V: TRBV13; size: NA
CDR3: CASRSGGVTEAFF; DNA: TGTGCCAGCAGGTCCGGGGGGGTTACTGAAGCTTTCTTT; J: TRBJ1-1; D: NA; V: TRBV5-6; size: once
CDR3: CASRQCLATLAHQPQHF; DNA: TGTGCCAGCAGACAGTGCCTAGCTACATTGGCTCATCAGCCCCAGCATTTT; J: TRBJ1-5; D: NA; V: TRBV21-1; size: NA
CDR3: CASSYGGAQETQYF; DNA: TGTGCCAGCAGTTACGGGGGGGCCCAAGAGACCCAGTACTTC; J: TRBJ2-5; D: NA; V: TRBV6-5; size: NA
CDR3: CASSQGSQLAGAGEQFF; DNA: TGCGCCAGCAGCCAAGGGTCCCAACTAGCGGGAGCGGGTGAGCAGTTCTTC; J: TRBJ2-1; D: TRBD2; V: TRBV4-1; size: NA
CDR3: CASTGLAGEWTGELFF; DNA: TGTGCCAGCACCGGACTAGCGGGGGAATGGACCGGGGAGCTGTTTTTT; J: TRBJ2-2; D: TRBD2; V: TRBV2; size: once
CDR3: CATSRRGQGPSYEQYF; DNA: TGTGCCACCAGCAGGCGGGGGCAGGGGCCGTCCTACGAGCAGTACTTC; J: TRBJ2-7; D: NA; V: TRBV15; size: NA
CDR3: CASSSTSGGSDTQYF; DNA: TGTGCCAGCAGCTCGACTAGCGGCGGCTCAGATACGCAGTATTTT; J: TRBJ2-3; D: TRBD2; V: TRBV7-3; size: NA
CDR3: CASFRGIPRGWQPQHF; DNA: TGTGCCAGCTTCCGGGGAATCCCCAGGGGCTGGCAGCCCCAGCATTTT; J: TRBJ1-5; D: NA; V: TRBV28; size: NA
CDR3: CASSPPEGPSIYEQYF; DNA: TGTGCCAGCTCACCACCGGAAGGACCGAGTATCTACGAGCAGTACTTC; J: TRBJ2-7; D: NA; V: TRBV18; size: NA
CDR3: CASSYLDRTTYNEQFF; DNA: TGTGCCAGCAGTTACCTGGACAGGACCACCTACAATGAGCAGTTCTTC; J: TRBJ2-1; D: TRBD1; V: TRBV6-5; size: NA
CDR3: CASSFPGQINKNTEAFF; DNA: TGTGCCAGCAGTTTTCCGGGCCAGATCAATAAGAACACTGAAGCTTTCTTT; J: TRBJ1-1; D: NA; V: TRBV28; size: NA
CDR3: CASSSVMNTEAFF; DNA: TGTGCCAGCAGCTCCGTGATGAACACTGAAGCTTTCTTT; J: TRBJ1-1; D: NA; V: TRBV13; size: NA
CDR3: CASSVSPRTSGKNIQYF; DNA: TGTGCCAGCAGCGTAAGTCCACGTACCAGCGGCAAAAACATTCAGTACTTC; J: TRBJ2-4; D: NA; V: TRBV9; size: NA
CDR3: CASSQVWTHLSSYEQYF; DNA: TGCGCCAGCAGCCAAGTATGGACACATCTGAGCTCCTACGAGCAGTACTTC; J: TRBJ2-7; D: NA; V: TRBV4-1; size: NA
CDR3: CASSLGTGGHQPQHF; DNA: TGTGCCAGCAGCTTAGGGACAGGGGGGCATCAGCCCCAGCATTTT; J: TRBJ1-5; D: TRBD1; V: TRBV13; size: NA
CDR3: CASSFFEGYEQYF; DNA: TGTGCCAGCAGCTTTTTCGAGGGATACGAGCAGTACTTC; J: TRBJ2-7; D: NA; V: TRBV11-2; size: once
CDR3: CASSLNPSRTQHF; DNA: TGTGCCAGCAGCTTAAACCCCTCTAGAACCCAGCATTTT; J: TRBJ1-5; D: NA; V: TRBV7-6; size: NA
CDR3: CASSQQQGGNNSPLHF; DNA: TGTGCCAGTAGCCAACAACAGGGCGGGAATAATTCACCCCTCCACTTT; J: TRBJ1-6; D: NA; V: TRBV19; size: NA
CDR3: CASSFHEVAGGSAYNEQFF; DNA: TGTGCCAGCAGCTTTCATGAGGTAGCGGGGGGGTCCGCCTACAATGAGCAGTTCTTC; J: TRBJ2-1; D: TRBD2; V: TRBV7-8; size: NA
CDR3: CASSLASRVHNEQFF; DNA: TGTGCCAGCAGCTTAGCTAGCAGGGTCCACAATGAGCAGTTCTTC; J: TRBJ2-1; D: NA; V: TRBV11-1; size: NA
CDR3: CASSVEPQTDTQYF; DNA: TGTGCCAGCAGCGTAGAACCCCAAACAGATACGCAGTATTTT; J: TRBJ2-3; D: NA; V: TRBV9; size: NA
CDR3: CASSLSPLTGTETYEQYF; DNA: TGTGCCAGCAGCTTATCCCCCCTAACCGGGACAGAGACCTACGAGCAGTACTTC; J: TRBJ2-7; D: TRBD1; V: TRBV11-2; size: NA
CDR3: CASGDALEAFF; DNA: TGTGCCAGCGGGGACGCTCTAGAAGCTTTCTTT; J: TRBJ1-1; D: NA; V: TRBV2; size: medium-sized
CDR3: CASRSGGGGETQYF; DNA: TGTGCCAGCAGATCAGGCGGGGGGGGTGAGACCCAGTACTTC; J: TRBJ2-5; D: TRBD2; V: TRBV7-9; size: NA
CDR3: CASSLGTDAYYGYTF; DNA: TGTGCCAGCAGCTTAGGGACAGACGCCTACTATGGCTACACCTTC; J: TRBJ1-2; D: NA; V: TRBV7-9; size: NA
CDR3: CASSPPREYNEQFF; DNA: TGTGCCAGCAGCCCCCCCCGGGAGTACAATGAGCAGTTCTTC; J: TRBJ2-1; D: NA; V: TRBV28; size: NA
CDR3: CASNHPSRTGAYEQYF; DNA: TGTGCCAGCAACCACCCGTCCAGGACAGGGGCCTACGAGCAGTACTTC; J: TRBJ2-7; D: TRBD1; V: TRBV6-4; size: NA
CDR3: CASLSDRKGEQYF; DNA: TGTGCCAGCTTATCCGACAGGAAAGGCGAGCAGTACTTC; J: TRBJ2-7; D: NA; V: TRBV6-5; size: once
CDR3: CASSQRTGTGELFF; DNA: TGTGCCAGCAGCCAACGGACAGGAACCGGGGAGCTGTTTTTT; J: TRBJ2-2; D: TRBD1; V: TRBV13; size: NA
CDR3: CASSRTGGTGQPQHF; DNA: TGTGCCAGCAGTCGGACAGGGGGCACGGGCCAGCCCCAGCATTTT; J: TRBJ1-5; D: TRBD1; V: TRBV6-5; size: NA
CDR3: CASSKEGGTEAFF; DNA: TGTGCCAGCAGCAAAGAGGGTGGCACTGAAGCTTTCTTT; J: TRBJ1-1; D: NA; V: TRBV21-1; size: NA
CDR3: CASSAGTGHTGANVLTF; DNA: TGTGCCAGCTCCGCCGGGACAGGACACACTGGGGCCAACGTCCTGACTTTC; J: TRBJ2-6; D: TRBD1; V: TRBV18; size: few
CDR3: CASSLGTNEQFF; DNA: TGTGCCAGCAGCCTGGGGACCAACGAGCAGTTCTTC; J: TRBJ2-1; D: NA; V: TRBV7-9; size: NA